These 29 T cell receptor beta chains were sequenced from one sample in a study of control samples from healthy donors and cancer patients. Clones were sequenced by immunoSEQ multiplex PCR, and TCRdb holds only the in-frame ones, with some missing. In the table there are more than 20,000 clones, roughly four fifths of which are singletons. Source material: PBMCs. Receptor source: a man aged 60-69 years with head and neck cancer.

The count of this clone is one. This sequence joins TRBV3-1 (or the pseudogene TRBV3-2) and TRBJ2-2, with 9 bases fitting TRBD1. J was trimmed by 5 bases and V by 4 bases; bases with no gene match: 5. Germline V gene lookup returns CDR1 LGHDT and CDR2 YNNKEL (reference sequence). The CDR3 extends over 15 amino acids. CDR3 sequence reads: CASSPQGAHTGELFF. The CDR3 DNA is TGTGCCAGCAGCCCACAGGGGGCGCATACCGGGGAGCTGTTTTTT.

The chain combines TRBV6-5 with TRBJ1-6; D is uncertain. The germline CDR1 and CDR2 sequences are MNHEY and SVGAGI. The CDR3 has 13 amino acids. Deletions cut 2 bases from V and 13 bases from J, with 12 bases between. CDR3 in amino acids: CASSYTGDSPLHF. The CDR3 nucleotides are TGTGCCAGCAGTTACACCGGAGACTCCCCCCTCCACTTT.

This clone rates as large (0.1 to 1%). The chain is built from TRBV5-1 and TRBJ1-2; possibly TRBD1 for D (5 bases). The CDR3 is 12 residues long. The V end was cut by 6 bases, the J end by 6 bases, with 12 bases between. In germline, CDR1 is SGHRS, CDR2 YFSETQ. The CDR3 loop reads CASMAGTDGYTF. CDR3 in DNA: TGCGCCAGCATGGCGGGGACGGATGGCTACACCTTC. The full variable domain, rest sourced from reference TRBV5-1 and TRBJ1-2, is KAGVTQTPRYLIKTRGQQVTLSCSPISGHRSVSWYQQTPGQGLQFLFEYFSETQRNKGNFPGRFSGRQFSNSRSEMNVSTLELGDSALYLCASMAGTDGYTFGSGTRLTVV.

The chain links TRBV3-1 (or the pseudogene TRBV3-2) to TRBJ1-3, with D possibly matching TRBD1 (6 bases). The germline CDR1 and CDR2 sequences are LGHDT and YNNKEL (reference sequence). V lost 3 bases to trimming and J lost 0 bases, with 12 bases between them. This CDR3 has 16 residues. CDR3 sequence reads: CASSHSTGSSGNTIYF. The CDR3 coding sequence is TGTGCCAGCAGCCATAGTACAGGGAGCTCTGGAAACACCATATATTTT.

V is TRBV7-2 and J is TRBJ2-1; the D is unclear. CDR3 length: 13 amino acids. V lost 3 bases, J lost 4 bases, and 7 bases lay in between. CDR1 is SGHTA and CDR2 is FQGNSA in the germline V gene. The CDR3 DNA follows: TGTGCCAGCAGCTTCATCATTTACAATGAGCAGTTCTTC. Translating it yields CASSFIIYNEQFF. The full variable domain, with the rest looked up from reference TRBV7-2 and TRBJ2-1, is GAGVSQSPSNKVTEKGKDVELRCDPISGHTALYWYRQSLGQGLEFLIYFQGNSAPDKSGLPSDRFSAERTGGSVSTLTIQRTQQEDSAVYLCASSFIIYNEQFFGPGTRLTVL.

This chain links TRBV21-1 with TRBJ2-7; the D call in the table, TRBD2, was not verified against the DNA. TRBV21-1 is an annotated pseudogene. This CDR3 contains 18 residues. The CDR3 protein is CASSPRDSGRAHSYEQYF. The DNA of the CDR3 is TGTGCCAGCAGCCCGCGAGATAGCGGGAGGGCCCATTCCTACGAGCAGTACTTC.

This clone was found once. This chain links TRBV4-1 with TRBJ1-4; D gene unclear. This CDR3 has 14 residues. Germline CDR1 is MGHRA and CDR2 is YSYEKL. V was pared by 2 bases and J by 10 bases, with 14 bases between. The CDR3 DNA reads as TGCGCCAGCAGCCAACCCTTGGGCGAGGGAAAACTGTTTTTT. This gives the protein CASSQPLGEGKLFF.

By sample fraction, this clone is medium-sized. CDR3 sequence reads: CASSFRHGTNTGELFF. For the CDR3, the DNA is TGTGCCAGCAGCTTTAGACACGGGACGAACACCGGGGAGCTGTTTTTT. This rearrangement joins TRBV7-6 to TRBJ2-2; a weak D match, TRBD2 (5 bases). The CDR3 consists of 16 residues. Germline V gene lookup returns CDR1 SGHVS and CDR2 FNYEAQ. Trimming left V 3 bases short and J 0 bases short, with 11 bases between. The full variable domain, its missing parts supplied by reference TRBV7-6 and TRBJ2-2, is GAGVSQSPRYKVTKRGQDVALRCDPISGHVSLYWYRQALGQGPEFLTYFNYEAQQDKSGLPNDRFSAERPEGSISTLTIQRTEQRDSAMYRCASSFRHGTNTGELFFGEGSRLTVL.

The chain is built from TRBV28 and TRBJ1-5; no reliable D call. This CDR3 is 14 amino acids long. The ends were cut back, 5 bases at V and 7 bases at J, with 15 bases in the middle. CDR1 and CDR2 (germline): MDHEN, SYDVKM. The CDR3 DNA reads TGTGCCAGCAGTCCGGGCGGGGTGAGGCAGCCCCAGCATTTT. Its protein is CASSPGGVRQPQHF.

CDR3 DNA: TGTGCCAGCAGCCCACAGGATGGGAACTATGGCTACACCTTC. Its translation is CASSPQDGNYGYTF. This rearrangement joins TRBV9 to TRBJ1-2; tentative D call: TRBD1 (5 bases). CDR3 size: 14 residues. Germline V lookup: CDR1 SGDLS, CDR2 YYNGEE. V was clipped by 4 bases and J by 2 bases, with 12 bases between them.

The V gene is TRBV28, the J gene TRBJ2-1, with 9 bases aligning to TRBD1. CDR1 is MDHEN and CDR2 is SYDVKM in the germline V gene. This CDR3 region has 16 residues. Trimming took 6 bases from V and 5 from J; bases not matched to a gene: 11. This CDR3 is CASRSAGTGPDNEQFF. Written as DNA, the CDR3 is TGTGCCAGCAGATCAGCCGGGACAGGGCCGGACAATGAGCAGTTCTTC.

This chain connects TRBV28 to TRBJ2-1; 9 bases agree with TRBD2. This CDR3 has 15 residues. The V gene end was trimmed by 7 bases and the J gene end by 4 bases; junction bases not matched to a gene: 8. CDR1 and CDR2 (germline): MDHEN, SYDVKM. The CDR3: CASTPTSGLYNEQFF. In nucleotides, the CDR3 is TGTGCCAGCACCCCGACTAGCGGACTATACAATGAGCAGTTCTTC.

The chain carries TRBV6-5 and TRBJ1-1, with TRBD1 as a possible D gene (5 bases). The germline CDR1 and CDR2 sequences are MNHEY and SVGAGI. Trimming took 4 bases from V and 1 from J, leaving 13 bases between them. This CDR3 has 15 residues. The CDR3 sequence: CASSLRRGANTEAFF. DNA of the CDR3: TGTGCCAGCAGTTTGAGGAGGGGTGCGAACACTGAAGCTTTCTTT.

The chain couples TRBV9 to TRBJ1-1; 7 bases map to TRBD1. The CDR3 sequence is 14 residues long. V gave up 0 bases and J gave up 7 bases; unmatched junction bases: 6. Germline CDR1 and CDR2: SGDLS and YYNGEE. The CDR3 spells CASSVELGTDEAFF. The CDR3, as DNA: TGTGCCAGCAGCGTAGAGTTGGGGACAGATGAAGCTTTCTTT.

CDR3 protein: CASSPGTGFGEYF. The CDR3, as DNA: TGTGCCAGCAGCCCCGGGACAGGATTTGGGGAGTACTTC. The chain uses TRBV5-6 and TRBJ2-7; 8 bases line up with TRBD1. V shed 4 bases, J shed 11 bases, and the junction held 11 bases outside the gene matches. Germline loops: CDR1 SGHDT, CDR2 YYEEEE. CDR3 length: 13 residues.

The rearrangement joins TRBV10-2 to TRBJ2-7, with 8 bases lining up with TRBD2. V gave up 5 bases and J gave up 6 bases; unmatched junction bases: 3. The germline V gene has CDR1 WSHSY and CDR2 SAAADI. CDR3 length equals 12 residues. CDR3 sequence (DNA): TGCGCCAGCAGTAGACTAGCGTTCGAGCAGTACTTC. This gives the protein CASSRLAFEQYF.

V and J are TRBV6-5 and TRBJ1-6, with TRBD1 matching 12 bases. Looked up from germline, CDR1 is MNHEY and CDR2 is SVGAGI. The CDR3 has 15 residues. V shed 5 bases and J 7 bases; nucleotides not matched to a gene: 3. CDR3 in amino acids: CASSTGTGGNSPLHF. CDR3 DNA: TGTGCCAGCAGTACCGGGACAGGGGGCAATTCACCCCTCCACTTT.

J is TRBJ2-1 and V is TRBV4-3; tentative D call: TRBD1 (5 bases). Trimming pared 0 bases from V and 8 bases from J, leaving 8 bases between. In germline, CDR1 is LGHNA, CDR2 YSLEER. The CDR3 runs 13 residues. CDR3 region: CASSQEWGYEQFF. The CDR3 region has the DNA TGCGCCAGCAGCCAAGAATGGGGCTATGAGCAGTTCTTC.

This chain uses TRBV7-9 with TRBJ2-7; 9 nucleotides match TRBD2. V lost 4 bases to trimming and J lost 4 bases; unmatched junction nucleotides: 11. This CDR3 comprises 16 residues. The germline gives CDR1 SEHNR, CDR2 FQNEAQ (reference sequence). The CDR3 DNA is TGTGCCAGCAGCTCCCAGACGAGCGGGAGGCGATACGAGCAGTACTTC. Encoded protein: CASSSQTSGRRYEQYF.

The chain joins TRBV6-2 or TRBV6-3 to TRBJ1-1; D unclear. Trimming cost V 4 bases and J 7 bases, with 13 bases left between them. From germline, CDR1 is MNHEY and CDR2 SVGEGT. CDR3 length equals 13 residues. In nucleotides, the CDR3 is TGTGCCAGCAGTTCCCCCAAGGGTAGTGAAGCTTTCTTT. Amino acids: CASSSPKGSEAFF.

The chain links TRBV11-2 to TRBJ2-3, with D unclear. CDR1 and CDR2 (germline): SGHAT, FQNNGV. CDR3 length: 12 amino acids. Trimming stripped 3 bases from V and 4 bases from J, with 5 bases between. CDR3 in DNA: TGTGCCAGCAGCTTGCGGCCAGATACGCAGTATTTT. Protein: CASSLRPDTQYF. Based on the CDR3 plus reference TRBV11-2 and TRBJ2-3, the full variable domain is EAGVAQSPRYKIIEKRQSVAFWCNPISGHATLYWYQQILGQGPKLLIQFQNNGVVDDSQLPKDRFSAERLKGVDSTLKIQPAKLEDSAVYLCASSLRPDTQYFGPGTRLTVL.

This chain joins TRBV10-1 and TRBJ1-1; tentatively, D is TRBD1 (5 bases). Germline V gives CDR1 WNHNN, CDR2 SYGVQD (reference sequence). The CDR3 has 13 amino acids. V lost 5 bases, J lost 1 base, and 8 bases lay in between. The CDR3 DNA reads TGCGCCAGCAGTCTTGACAGGAACACTGAAGCTTTCTTT. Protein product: CASSLDRNTEAFF.

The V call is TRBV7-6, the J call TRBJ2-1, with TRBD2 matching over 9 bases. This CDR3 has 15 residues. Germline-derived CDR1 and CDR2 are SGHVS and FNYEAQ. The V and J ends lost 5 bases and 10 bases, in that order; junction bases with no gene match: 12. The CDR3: CASSQPSVAGGEQFF. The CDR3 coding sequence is TGTGCCAGCAGCCAACCCAGCGTCGCGGGAGGGGAGCAGTTCTTC.

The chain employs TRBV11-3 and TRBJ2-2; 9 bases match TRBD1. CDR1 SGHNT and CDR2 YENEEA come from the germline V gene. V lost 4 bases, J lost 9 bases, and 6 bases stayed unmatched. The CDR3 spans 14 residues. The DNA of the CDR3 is TGTGCCAGCAGCTACACAGGGGGCTTTAGGGAGCTGTTTTTT. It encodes CASSYTGGFRELFF.

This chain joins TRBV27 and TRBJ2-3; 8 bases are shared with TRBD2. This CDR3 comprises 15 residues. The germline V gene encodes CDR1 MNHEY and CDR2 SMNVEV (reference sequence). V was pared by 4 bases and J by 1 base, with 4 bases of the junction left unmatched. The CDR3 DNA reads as TGTGCCAGCAGTTCGCTAGCGGGCGGCACAGATACGCAGTATTTT. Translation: CASSSLAGGTDTQYF.

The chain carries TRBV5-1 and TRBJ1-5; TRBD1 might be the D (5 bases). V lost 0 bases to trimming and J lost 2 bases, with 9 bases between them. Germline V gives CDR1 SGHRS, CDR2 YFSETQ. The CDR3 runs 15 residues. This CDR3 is CASSLDGGGNQPQHF. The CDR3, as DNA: TGCGCCAGCAGCTTGGACGGGGGGGGCAATCAGCCCCAGCATTTT.

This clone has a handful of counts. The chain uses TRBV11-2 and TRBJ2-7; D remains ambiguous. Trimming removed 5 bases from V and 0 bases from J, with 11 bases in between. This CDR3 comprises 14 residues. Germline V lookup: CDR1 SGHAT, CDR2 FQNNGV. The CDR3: CASSDLDNSYEQYF. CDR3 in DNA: TGTGCCAGCAGCGACCTAGACAACTCCTACGAGCAGTACTTC.

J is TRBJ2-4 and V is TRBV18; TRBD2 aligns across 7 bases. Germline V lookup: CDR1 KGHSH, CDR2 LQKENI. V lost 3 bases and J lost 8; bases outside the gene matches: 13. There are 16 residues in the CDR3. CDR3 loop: CASSPFESLGGDIQYF. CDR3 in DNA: TGTGCCAGCTCACCGTTCGAGTCGTTGGGGGGGGACATTCAGTACTTC.

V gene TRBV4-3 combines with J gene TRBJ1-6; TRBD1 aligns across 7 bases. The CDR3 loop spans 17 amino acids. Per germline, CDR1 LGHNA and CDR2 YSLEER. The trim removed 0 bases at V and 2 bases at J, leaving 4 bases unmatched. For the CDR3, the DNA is TGCGCCAGCAGCCAAGAACGAGGGGGCACCTATAATTCACCCCTCCACTTT. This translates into CASSQERGGTYNSPLHF.